These 18 T cell receptor beta chains share one sample of origin, sequenced in a study of siplizumab effects on memory and regulatory T cells. Method: immunoSEQ multiplex PCR; TCRdb's copy keeps in-frame clones and lacks some. This table holds 94,000 or so clones, 95% to 97% found once. Sequencing input: naive CD4+ T cells sorted from blood. The receptors shown here come from a human donor in good health.

This clone showed up just once. The chain has TRBV2 and TRBJ2-3; 8 bases fit TRBD1. With V trimmed by 4 bases and J by 2 bases, 5 bases remained unmatched. CDR1 and CDR2 from the germline V gene are SNHLY and FYNNEI. This CDR3 spans 15 amino acids. The CDR3 is CASSAQGANTDTQYF. The DNA for the CDR3 is TGTGCCAGCAGTGCGCAGGGGGCGAACACAGATACGCAGTATTTT. Full variable domain (rest looked up from reference TRBV2 and TRBJ2-3): EPEVTQTPSHQVTQMGQEVILRCVPISNHLYFYWYRQILGQKVEFLVSFYNNEISEKSEIFDDQFSVERPDGSNFTLKIRSTKLEDSAMYFCASSAQGANTDTQYFGPGTRLTVL.

The chain has TRBV21-1 and TRBJ1-4; TRBD1 is taken as the D call from the table, unchecked against the DNA. TRBV21-1 constitutes a pseudogene. The CDR3 runs to 11 residues. CDR3 amino acids: CARTQNEKLFF. CDR3 coding DNA: TGTGCCAGGACACAGAATGAAAAACTGTTTTTT.

V usage is TRBV19 and J usage is TRBJ2-7; tentative D call: TRBD2 (5 bases). V gave up 4 bases and J gave up 2 bases, with 12 bases separating them. The CDR3 extends over 14 amino acids. The germline V gene encodes CDR1 LNHDA and CDR2 SQIVND (reference sequence). In DNA form, the CDR3 reads TGTGCCAGTAGTACCCCGGGAACCACCTACGAGCAGTACTTC. It specifies CASSTPGTTYEQYF.

V gene TRBV7-3 combines with J gene TRBJ2-7, with D unclear. The CDR3 length is 16 residues. Germline CDR1 and CDR2: SGHTA and FQGTGA. V lost 2 bases and J lost 0, with 14 bases in between. The CDR3 DNA sequence: TGTGCCAGCAGCTTATGGGTTAGCCAAACCTCCTACGAGCAGTACTTC. Translating gives CASSLWVSQTSYEQYF.

This clone was seen a single time. The chain has TRBV19 and TRBJ1-1; D is possibly TRBD1 (5 bases). Looked up from germline, CDR1 is LNHDA and CDR2 is SQIVND (reference sequence). V was clipped by 7 bases and J by 5 bases, with 20 bases between them. This CDR3 is 15 amino acids long. The CDR3, as DNA: TGTGCCAGTAAGGTACCCCGGCCCCGGGGGACTGAAGCTTTCTTT. Its protein is CASKVPRPRGTEAFF.

The CDR3, as DNA: TGTGCCAGCAAAAACGACAGGGGCACTGAAGCTTTCTTT. It codes for CASKNDRGTEAFF. This chain uses TRBV2 with TRBJ1-1, with 8 bases fitting TRBD1. J gave up 4 bases and V 7 bases, and 5 bases lay outside the gene matches. CDR3 size: 13 residues. Germline assignment: CDR1 SNHLY and CDR2 FYNNEI.

The chain employs TRBV9 and TRBJ1-2, with 8 bases matching TRBD1. There are 15 residues in the CDR3. Germline V lookup: CDR1 SGDLS, CDR2 YYNGEE. J lost 7 bases, V lost 4 bases, and 12 bases had no gene match. CDR3 residues: CASSPSSTGVGGYTF. The CDR3 DNA is TGTGCCAGCAGCCCTTCTTCGACAGGGGTGGGTGGCTACACCTTC. Variable domain in full (rest from reference TRBV9 and TRBJ1-2): DSGVTQTPKHLITATGQRVTLRCSPRSGDLSVYWYQQSLDQGLQFLIQYYNGEERAKGNILERFSAQQFPDLHSELNLSSLELGDSALYFCASSPSSTGVGGYTFGSGTRLTVV.

The genes are TRBV11-2 and TRBJ2-3; tentative D call: TRBD1 (6 bases). V was trimmed by 1 base and J by 0 bases, leaving 14 bases between them. The germline V gene has CDR1 SGHAT and CDR2 FQNNGV. The CDR3 runs 17 residues. CDR3: CASSLVNRVQSTDTQYF. CDR3 bases: TGTGCCAGCAGCTTAGTGAACAGGGTTCAAAGCACAGATACGCAGTATTTT.

The DNA for the CDR3 is TGTGCCAGCAGTGAAACCGGGACAGGGGGCAGAGGCTACACCTTC. As protein: CASSETGTGGRGYTF. This sequence joins TRBV6-1 and TRBJ1-2; 12 nucleotides agree with TRBD1. Germline trimming cut 2 bases from V and 8 bases from J; bases unmatched to any gene: 6. Germline loops: CDR1 MNHNS, CDR2 SASEGT. This CDR3 has 15 residues.

This chain uses TRBV5-6 with TRBJ1-5; a possible D gene is TRBD1 (6 bases). CDR1 is SGHDT and CDR2 is YYEEEE in the germline V gene. The CDR3 contains 16 residues. Trimming shortened V by 0 bases and J by 2 bases, and 12 bases separated the two germline ends. The CDR3: CASSLGGARGNQPQHF. In nucleotides, the CDR3 is TGTGCCAGCAGCTTGGGGGGGGCGCGTGGCAATCAGCCCCAGCATTTT.

This clone showed up just a few times. The J gene is TRBJ1-1, the V gene TRBV2; unclear D gene. The germline CDR1 and CDR2 sequences are SNHLY and FYNNEI. The CDR3 consists of 11 residues. V was trimmed by 3 bases and J by 5 bases, leaving 4 bases between them. CDR3 nucleotides: TGTGCCAGCAGTGAGTCTACTGAAGCTTTCTTT. Translated, it gives CASSESTEAFF.

This clone was detected only a few times. This rearrangement joins TRBV2 to TRBJ1-1; D may be TRBD1 (6 bases). The ends were cut back, 6 bases at V and 2 bases at J, with 10 bases in the middle. The CDR3 has 13 residues. Per germline, CDR1 SNHLY and CDR2 FYNNEI. The CDR3 here is CASRGQPNTEAFF. CDR3 bases: TGTGCCAGCAGAGGACAGCCTAACACTGAAGCTTTCTTT.

The CDR3 sequence: CASSAESGANVLTF. CDR3 bases: TGTGCCAGTAGTGCAGAATCTGGGGCCAACGTCCTGACTTTC. The chain is built from TRBV19 and TRBJ2-6; the D is unclear. Trimming left V 5 bases short and J 1 base short, with 6 bases between. CDR3 length: 14 amino acids. Germline V gene lookup returns CDR1 LNHDA and CDR2 SQIVND (reference sequence).

The chain recombines TRBV5-1 with TRBJ1-1; 8 bases fit TRBD1. The germline V gene encodes CDR1 SGHRS and CDR2 YFSETQ. CDR3 size: 14 residues. Losses at the gene ends were 4 bases for V and 0 bases for J; bases not matched to a gene: 2. The CDR3 DNA is TGCGCCAGCAGCCAGACAGGGGTGAACACTGAAGCTTTCTTT. Protein: CASSQTGVNTEAFF.

The V and J genes are TRBV9 and TRBJ1-5, with D maybe TRBD1 (6 bases). Trimming removed 3 bases at V and 3 bases at J, with 13 bases between. This CDR3 has 15 amino acids. Germline V gives CDR1 SGDLS, CDR2 YYNGEE. CDR3 residues: CASSARQVTNQPQHF. The CDR3, as DNA: TGTGCCAGCAGCGCCCGACAGGTGACCAATCAGCCCCAGCATTTT. Combining the CDR3 with reference TRBV9 and TRBJ1-5 gives the whole variable domain DSGVTQTPKHLITATGQRVTLRCSPRSGDLSVYWYQQSLDQGLQFLIQYYNGEERAKGNILERFSAQQFPDLHSELNLSSLELGDSALYFCASSARQVTNQPQHFGDGTRLSIL.

The chain links TRBV6-5 to TRBJ1-3; no clear D. With 6 bases removed from V and 1 base from J, the gap between germline ends came to 7 bases. Germline assignment: CDR1 MNHEY and CDR2 SVGAGI. This CDR3 is 13 amino acids long. CDR3 DNA: TGTGCCAGCAGATGGCAATCTGGAAACACCATATATTTT. Its translation is CASRWQSGNTIYF.

The V gene is TRBV7-2, the J gene TRBJ2-2, with 7 bases aligning to TRBD2. CDR1 and CDR2 from the germline V gene are SGHTA and FQGNSA. The CDR3 loop spans 18 amino acids. J lost 5 bases, V lost 5 bases, and 17 bases had no gene match. The CDR3: CASSHSLVGGIATGELFF. As DNA, the CDR3 is TGTGCCAGCAGCCATAGCCTTGTGGGGGGGATCGCAACCGGGGAGCTGTTTTTT. The full variable domain, in which reference TRBV7-2 and TRBJ2-2 provide the parts outside the CDR3, is GAGVSQSPSNKVTEKGKDVELRCDPISGHTALYWYRQSLGQGLEFLIYFQGNSAPDKSGLPSDRFSAERTGGSVSTLTIQRTQQEDSAVYLCASSHSLVGGIATGELFFGEGSRLTVL.

DNA for the CDR3: TGTGCCAGCCTTGGGAGGGGCACAGATACGCAGTATTTT. The encoded protein is CASLGRGTDTQYF. The V gene is TRBV19, the J gene TRBJ2-3, with 7 bases aligning to TRBD2. The V segment lost 9 bases and the J segment 1 base; nucleotides outside the gene matches: 4. The V gene's germline CDR1 is LNHDA and CDR2 SQIVND (reference sequence). The CDR3 has 13 residues.